The 5 T cell receptor beta chains in this list originate from one sample, sequenced in a study of blood T cell repertoires in COVID-19. Clones were read by immunoSEQ multiplex PCR, and TCRdb kept only the in-frame ones, dropping some. The table lists about 150,000 clones, over 75% of them singletons. The material sequenced was peripheral blood. These receptors all stem from a woman in her fifties or sixties with active COVID-19.

The V gene is TRBV6-1, the J gene TRBJ2-7; D may be TRBD2 (6 bases). Trimming shortened V by 3 bases and J by 5 bases, and 23 bases separated the two germline ends. The CDR3 length is 17 residues. From germline, CDR1 is MNHNS and CDR2 SASEGT. CDR3 DNA: TGTGCCAGCAGTGAGGGGTCGCCTAGCGCCCTCCCCAACGAGCAGTACTTC. Encoded protein: CASSEGSPSALPNEQYF.

V is TRBV7-9 and J is TRBJ2-3; 8 bases align to TRBD2. The V segment lost 3 bases and the J segment 5 bases; nucleotides outside the gene matches: 10. Germline CDR1 SEHNR, CDR2 FQNEAQ (reference sequence). The length of the CDR3 is 16 residues. CDR3 coding DNA: TGTGCCAGCAGCTTGGTTGGCGGGAGGAGGTTAGATACGCAGTATTTT. Its translation is CASSLVGGRRLDTQYF.

The genes are TRBV7-2 and TRBJ2-5; TRBD2 might be the D (5 bases). Trimming removed 1 base at V and 7 bases at J, with 13 bases between. The germline CDR1 and CDR2 sequences are SGHTA and FQGNSA. This CDR3 comprises 14 residues. The CDR3 DNA reads as TGTGCCAGCAGCTTAGGGCCGGGGAGAGGGACCCAGTACTTC. Protein product: CASSLGPGRGTQYF.

The gene calls are TRBV7-8 and TRBJ1-2; D perhaps matches TRBD1 (6 bases). This CDR3 contains 12 residues. Trimming removed 6 bases from V and 8 bases from J, with 13 bases in between. In germline, CDR1 is SGHVS, CDR2 FQNEAQ. CDR3 nucleotide sequence: TGTGCCAGCAGTGGTACAGGGTCCGGCTACACCTTC. This translates into CASSGTGSGYTF.

CDR3 nucleotides: TGTGCCAGCAGCCAACAGGGCAATACGCAGTATTTT. Protein: CASSQQGNTQYF. V is TRBV27 and J is TRBJ2-3, with TRBD1 as a possible D gene (6 bases). CDR1 is MNHEY, CDR2 SMNVEV, per germline (reference sequence). V shed 6 bases and J shed 7 bases, with 11 bases lying between them. There are 12 residues in the CDR3.